A single T cell receptor beta chain is shown here with its context. The antigen is unknown. Trimming removed 8 bases from V and 0 bases from J, with 11 bases in between. CDR1 and CDR2 (germline): MNHNS, SASEGT. The CDR3 length is 13 residues. The data derive from a study of identical twins. The cDNA had a unique molecular identifier and a template-switch universal primer site. TCRdb reanalysed the 5' RACE reads using MiXCR and keeps one entry per CDR3 protein. Of roughly 720,000 distinct CDR3 sequences listed, roughly 20% are singletons. Study-wide results and caveats: Clonotypes of the beta chain that were abundant in cord blood carried fewer insertions (memory repertoires showed none).

The same sample was also studied in work on T cells expressing NK-cell markers. That publication notes: One of the eight sequenced donors was seronegative, whereas the other seven were HCMV-seropositive. The dominant NKG2C+ clonotypes represented roughly 1.0-7.5% of CD8+ T cells in six donors.

The V call is TRBV6-1, the J call TRBJ2-7, with D uncertain. Specimen: PBMCs. The sequence derives from a young woman in good health. The CDR3 loop is CASGLDGSYEQYF. In DNA, the CDR3 is TGTGCCAGCGGCCTGGACGGCTCCTACGAGCAGTACTTC.